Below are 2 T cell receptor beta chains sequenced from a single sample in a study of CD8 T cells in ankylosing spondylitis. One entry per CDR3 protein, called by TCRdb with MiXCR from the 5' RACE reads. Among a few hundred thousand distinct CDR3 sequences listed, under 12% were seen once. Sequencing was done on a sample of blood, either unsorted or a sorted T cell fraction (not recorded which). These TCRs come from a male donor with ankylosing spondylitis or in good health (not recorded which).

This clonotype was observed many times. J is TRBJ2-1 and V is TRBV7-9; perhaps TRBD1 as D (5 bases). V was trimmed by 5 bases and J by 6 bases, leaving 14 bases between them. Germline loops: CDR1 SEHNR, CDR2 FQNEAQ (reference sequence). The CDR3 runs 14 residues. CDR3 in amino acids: CASSPDSPSNEQFF. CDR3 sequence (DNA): TGTGCCAGCAGCCCCGACAGCCCCTCCAATGAGCAGTTCTTC.

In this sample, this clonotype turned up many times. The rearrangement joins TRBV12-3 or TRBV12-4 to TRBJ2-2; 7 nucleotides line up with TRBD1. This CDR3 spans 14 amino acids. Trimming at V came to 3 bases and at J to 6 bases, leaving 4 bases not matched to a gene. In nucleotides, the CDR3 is TGTGCCAGCAGTTTGACAGGGTTGTCCGGGGAGCTGTTTTTT. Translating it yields CASSLTGLSGELFF.